These T cell receptor beta chains were read from a single sample in a study of Ad26.COV2.S vaccination and SARS-CoV-2 variants. Profiling relied on immunoSEQ multiplex PCR, and the TCRdb table lists in-frame clones only, not all of them. The table records a few hundred thousand clones, approximately 88% of them present only once. Sequencing was performed on peripheral blood, taken in a trial of Ad26.COV2.S vaccine versus placebo. The source is a person aged 18-65 years who received the Ad26.COV2.S COVID-19 vaccine or a placebo. Both conserved end residues are part of each CDR3. D genes are given only for firm matches. A clone size is listed for some rows: how often the clone was seen (once, few, many), or a class if it is expanded.

.	TRBV7-8	few	TRBJ1-4	CASSFSGATNEKLFF	TGTGCCAGCAGCTTTAGCGGTGCAACTAATGAAAAACTGTTTTTT
.	TRBV19	.	TRBJ2-5	CASSIGLGEQETQYF	TGTGCCAGTAGTATAGGACTAGGAGAACAAGAGACCCAGTACTTC
.	TRBV30	.	TRBJ1-6	CAWSVRFGDGSYNSPLHF	TGTGCCTGGAGTGTACGATTTGGGGACGGGTCCTATAATTCACCCCTCCACTTT
TRBD1	TRBV2	.	TRBJ1-5	CASSGTGGFQPQHF	TGTGCCAGCAGTGGGACAGGGGGCTTTCAGCCCCAGCATTTT
.	TRBV9	once	TRBJ2-7	CASNPGEASYEQYF	TGTGCCAGCAATCCAGGGGAGGCCTCCTACGAGCAGTACTTC
.	TRBV19	.	TRBJ1-5	CASSYGGRQPQHF	TGTGCCAGTAGTTACGGGGGAAGGCAGCCCCAGCATTTT
.	TRBV7-2	few	TRBJ2-7	CASSLALTYEQYF	TGTGCCAGCAGCTTAGCCCTCACCTACGAGCAGTACTTC
.	TRBV4-1	.	TRBJ1-1	CASSYGTGGGTEAFF	TGCGCCAGCAGCTACGGGACGGGCGGCGGCACTGAAGCTTTCTTT
.	TRBV5-4	once	TRBJ1-1	CASSLVLGPNTEAFF	TGTGCCAGCAGCTTGGTGCTGGGGCCGAACACTGAAGCTTTCTTT
.	TRBV12-3/TRBV12-4	.	TRBJ2-2	CASSLEGAGELFF	TGTGCCAGCAGCCTGGAGGGCGCCGGGGAGCTGTTTTTT
TRBD2	TRBV3-1/TRBV3-2	.	TRBJ2-1	CASSPKHLLAGVNNEQFF	TGTGCCAGCAGCCCAAAACACCTACTAGCGGGGGTAAACAATGAGCAGTTCTTC
.	TRBV18	.	TRBJ2-7	CASSPRGVISYEQYF	TGTGCCAGCTCACCAAGGGGGGTAATCTCCTACGAGCAGTACTTC
TRBD1	TRBV10-3	.	TRBJ1-1	CAISESGGNTEAFF	TGTGCCATCAGTGAGTCAGGGGGCAACACTGAAGCTTTCTTT
.	TRBV5-6	.	TRBJ1-1	CASSLKAFF	TGTGCCAGCAGCCTCAAAGCTTTCTTT
.	TRBV11-2	.	TRBJ2-7	CASSPLEVSFYEQYF	TGTGCCAGCAGCCCTTTAGAGGTATCTTTCTACGAGCAGTACTTC
.	TRBV6-5	once	TRBJ2-2	CASRDTTGELFF	TGTGCCAGCAGGGACACTACCGGGGAGCTGTTTTTT
.	TRBV21-1	.	TRBJ2-3	CASSKSYPPSPKVDTQYF	TGTGCCAGCAGCAAGAGCTACCCCCCAAGTCCAAAGGTGGATACGCAGTATTTT
TRBD1	TRBV5-1	.	TRBJ1-4	CASSQGQGREKLFF	TGCGCCAGCAGCCAGGGACAGGGGAGGGAAAAACTGTTTTTT
.	TRBV20-1	.	TRBJ2-7	CSALDSYEQYF	TGCAGTGCTTTGGACTCGTACGAGCAGTACTTC
TRBD1	TRBV10-3	once	TRBJ1-3	CAISEGTGISGNTIYF	TGTGCCATCAGTGAGGGGACAGGAATCTCTGGAAACACCATATATTTT
TRBD1	TRBV6-4	.	TRBJ1-1	CASSPFPPGQGRKDTEAFF	TGTGCCAGCAGTCCCTTCCCCCCGGGACAGGGGCGTAAGGACACTGAAGCTTTCTTT
.	TRBV28	once	TRBJ2-3	CASSFSQYSSTDTQYF	TGTGCCAGCAGTTTCTCGCAGTATTCGAGCACAGATACGCAGTATTTT
TRBD1	TRBV12-3/TRBV12-4	.	TRBJ1-2	CASGQGYGYTF	TGTGCCAGCGGACAGGGTTATGGCTACACCTTC
TRBD2	TRBV11-2	.	TRBJ2-5	CASSLSLGGGIAKTQYF	TGTGCCAGCAGCTTATCCCTTGGCGGGGGTATTGCGAAGACCCAGTACTTC
.	TRBV9	once	TRBJ2-3	CASSVVMGSTDTQYF	TGTGCCAGCAGCGTAGTGATGGGGTCCACAGATACGCAGTATTTT
TRBD1	TRBV28	.	TRBJ2-7	CASTTGVDEQYF	TGTGCCAGCACCACAGGGGTTGACGAGCAGTACTTC
.	TRBV28	.	TRBJ1-3	CASSLRPGQGNTIYF	TGTGCCAGCAGTTTACGGCCAGGGCAAGGAAACACCATATATTTT
.	TRBV11-2	.	TRBJ1-1	CASSLVERGVEAFF	TGTGCCAGCAGCTTAGTTGAGCGGGGCGTTGAAGCTTTCTTT
TRBD1	TRBV9	.	TRBJ2-1	CVDRGNEQFF	TGTGTCGACAGGGGCAATGAGCAGTTCTTC
.	TRBV7-8	.	TRBJ1-5	CASSLVRANQPQHF	TGTGCCAGCAGCTTAGTCAGGGCAAATCAGCCCCAGCATTTT
.	TRBV7-2	.	TRBJ2-3	CASSLPADPNTQYF	TGTGCCAGCAGCTTGCCCGCTGATCCGAATACGCAGTATTTT
TRBD1	TRBV2	.	TRBJ1-1	CASKPTTGVTNTEAFF	TGTGCCAGCAAACCAACGACAGGGGTAACGAACACTGAAGCTTTCTTT
TRBD2	TRBV2	.	TRBJ2-7	CASRQDSGAYEQYF	TGTGCCAGCAGACAAGATAGCGGGGCCTACGAGCAGTACTTC
TRBD2	TRBV3-1/TRBV3-2	.	TRBJ2-3	CASSPSGGTDTQYF	TGTGCCAGCAGCCCGAGCGGGGGGACAGATACGCAGTATTTT
.	TRBV27	.	TRBJ2-1	CASSLARNNEQFF	TGTGCCAGCAGTTTAGCGAGGAACAATGAGCAGTTCTTC
TRBD1	TRBV6-2/TRBV6-3	few	TRBJ1-2	CASSYTLGQALSYGYTF	TGTGCCAGCAGTTACACCCTGGGACAGGCCCTAAGCTATGGCTACACCTTC
.	TRBV1	.	TRBJ2-5	CAKGGPGETQYF	TGCGCCAAGGGGGGGCCGGGAGAGACCCAGTACTTC
TRBD1	TRBV7-2	.	TRBJ1-1	CASSEIRTGGKAFF	TGTGCCAGCAGCGAAATCCGGACAGGGGGGAAAGCTTTCTTT
.	TRBV6-6	.	TRBJ2-3	CASSYSGRQRADTQYF	TGTGCCAGCAGTTATTCGGGACGCCAAAGGGCAGATACGCAGTATTTT
TRBD1	TRBV11-3	.	TRBJ2-2	CASSSGQGRDTGELFF	TGTGCCAGCAGCTCCGGACAGGGACGAGACACCGGGGAGCTGTTTTTT
.	TRBV3-1/TRBV3-2	.	TRBJ1-2	CASSQDRPRLHYGYTF	TGTGCCAGCAGCCAAGATCGGCCACGGCTTCATTATGGCTACACCTTC
.	TRBV5-1	.	TRBJ1-2	CASSPGDTGYGYTF	TGCGCCAGCAGCCCTGGGGACACCGGATATGGCTACACCTTC
TRBD2	TRBV6-5	.	TRBJ2-2	CASSLAGVGTGELFF	TGTGCCAGCAGTCTAGCGGGGGTTGGCACCGGGGAGCTGTTTTTT
.	TRBV7-3	few	TRBJ2-1	CASSLIPGSSYNEQFF	TGTGCCAGCAGCTTAATTCCAGGAAGCTCCTACAATGAGCAGTTCTTC
TRBD2	TRBV7-8	once	TRBJ2-5	CASSLLGGGASDQYF	TGTGCCAGCAGCTTACTGGGCGGGGGGGCCAGCGACCAGTACTTC
.	TRBV9	.	TRBJ2-5	CASSVTGGRGLQETQYF	TGTGCCAGCAGCGTAACCGGGGGGCGGGGCCTCCAAGAGACCCAGTACTTC
TRBD2	TRBV4-2	.	TRBJ2-3	CASSHLRSGGGDTQYF	TGTGCCAGCAGCCACCTCCGTAGCGGGGGCGGGGATACGCAGTATTTT
.	TRBV6-2/TRBV6-3	.	TRBJ1-2	CASSKRAVNYGYTF	TGTGCCAGCAGCAAGAGGGCGGTTAACTATGGCTACACCTTC
.	TRBV24-1	.	TRBJ1-4	CATSGPNEKLFF	TGTGCCACCAGTGGGCCAAATGAAAAACTGTTTTTT
.	TRBV6-5	.	TRBJ2-3	CASSWAGVSTDTQYF	TGTGCCAGCAGTTGGGCAGGGGTTAGCACAGATACGCAGTATTTT
TRBD2	TRBV12-3/TRBV12-4	.	TRBJ2-3	CASSRSGGKQYF	TGTGCCAGCAGCCGTAGCGGGGGGAAGCAGTATTTT
.	TRBV6-5	.	TRBJ2-1	CASASIRVASNEQFF	TGTGCCAGCGCATCCATCCGAGTAGCTAGCAATGAGCAGTTCTTC
TRBD2	TRBV11-2	.	TRBJ2-1	CASSLGAGNYNEQFF	TGTGCCAGCAGCTTAGGAGCGGGGAATTACAATGAGCAGTTCTTC
TRBD2	TRBV6-5	.	TRBJ2-7	CASKSFGGAYEQYF	TGTGCCAGCAAGTCGTTCGGGGGGGCTTACGAGCAGTACTTC
.	TRBV7-3	once	TRBJ2-3	CASSLRPGYTQYF	TGTGCCAGCAGCTTACGGCCAGGTTATACGCAGTATTTT
TRBD2	TRBV7-2	.	TRBJ2-3	CASSKYSSGGNEDTQYF	TGTGCCAGCAGCAAATACTCTAGCGGGGGGAACGAAGACACGCAGTATTTT
.	TRBV9	.	TRBJ1-1	CASSVEAADTEAFF	TGTGCCAGCAGCGTAGAGGCCGCCGACACTGAAGCTTTCTTT
TRBD1	TRBV5-4	.	TRBJ1-1	CASSLAWDRGSTEAFF	TGTGCCAGCAGCTTGGCCTGGGACAGGGGGAGCACTGAAGCTTTCTTT
TRBD1	TRBV10-3	.	TRBJ1-2	CAIRGTGDGYTF	TGTGCCATCAGGGGGACAGGGGATGGCTACACCTTC